This entry concerns a single TCR beta chain. Its antigen is unknown. The data belong to a study of OX40 agonist ivuxolimab in advanced cancers. Broader study findings: At 0.1 to 3.0 mg/kg and by week 6, CD4+ and CD8+ T cells in the blood had expanded clonally.

The table came from immunoSEQ multiplex PCR; TCRdb's copy has only in-frame clones and leaves some out. The top ten clones hold more than 20% of a sample with 25,000 to 35,000 clones, roughly nine tenths of them seen once. V was clipped by 1 base and J by 6 bases, with 10 bases between them. This CDR3 is built from 15 residues. The germline V gene encodes CDR1 SEHNR and CDR2 FQNEAQ (reference sequence). The sequenced sample was CD4+ or CD8+ T cells sorted from blood, obtained in a trial of the OX40 agonist ivuxolimab. This clonotype was obtained from an adult with an advanced solid tumor such as melanoma, head and neck, liver or kidney cancer. The chain links TRBV7-9 to TRBJ1-6, with D uncertain. As DNA, the CDR3 is TGTGCCAGCAGCTTAGTTTCCGGGTTTAATTCACCCCTCCACTTT. It translates to CASSLVSGFNSPLHF.